The 29 T cell receptor beta chains listed next were all sequenced from one sample in a study of CD8+ T cells in alopecia areata. Treatment specified: oral pan-JAK inhibitor, 5-10 mg twice daily. As the sequencing template, cDNA was produced by extracting RNA and reverse transcribing it. Libraries were prepared by immunoSEQ multiplex PCR; TCRdb keeps only in-frame clonotypes and omits some of them. The repertoire holds 140,000 to 150,000 clones, with roughly 50% as singletons. The material sequenced was CD8+ T cells sorted from blood, taken at week 4, from a patient treated with tofacitinib. The receptors stem from a human donor with alopecia areata.

The chain uses TRBV30 and TRBJ2-5; D is perhaps TRBD1 (5 bases). The length of the CDR3 is 13 residues. Germline-derived CDR1 and CDR2 are GTSNPN and SVGIG (reference sequence). Trimming took 0 bases from V and 4 from J, leaving 9 bases between them. In DNA form, the CDR3 reads TGTGCCTGGAGTGTATTGGGGCCAGAGACCCAGTACTTC. Translating gives CAWSVLGPETQYF.

A single count supports this clone. The chain has TRBV30 and TRBJ2-3; a weak D match, TRBD2 (7 bases). This CDR3 comprises 13 residues. Germline V gene lookup returns CDR1 GTSNPN and CDR2 SVGIG (reference sequence). V lost 2 bases and J lost 10, with 16 bases in between. CDR3 bases: TGTGCCTGGAGTAAGGGGGAGAGCGGGGCGCAGTATTTT. It codes for CAWSKGESGAQYF.

The chain is built from TRBV30 and TRBJ1-5; D remains ambiguous. This CDR3 is built from 13 residues. Germline V gene lookup returns CDR1 GTSNPN and CDR2 SVGIG (reference sequence). V was clipped by 0 bases and J by 6 bases, with 9 bases between them. CDR3 coding DNA: TGTGCCTGGAGTGTAGACGGAAGTCAGCCCCAGCATTTT. Protein product: CAWSVDGSQPQHF.

The V gene is TRBV5-6, the J gene TRBJ1-1, with D maybe TRBD1 (5 bases). The germline CDR1 and CDR2 sequences are SGHDT and YYEEEE. This CDR3 is built from 14 residues. V dropped 4 bases and J dropped 4 bases, with 14 bases sitting between them. The CDR3 DNA sequence: TGTGCCAGCAGCCTAACGGCGGGACCCACTGAAGCTTTCTTT. It yields the protein CASSLTAGPTEAFF.

The count of this clone is one. This chain joins TRBV2 and TRBJ2-1, with D perhaps being TRBD1 or TRBD2 (5 bases each). The CDR3 runs to 11 residues. Germline lookup yields CDR1 SNHLY and CDR2 FYNNEI. Trimming removed 5 bases at V and 10 bases at J, with 9 bases between. DNA of the CDR3: TGTGCCAGCAGTTGGGGCGGGGAGCAGTTCTTC. Its translation: CASSWGGEQFF.

This chain uses TRBV6-5 with TRBJ2-7; 8 bases line up with TRBD1. Germline assignment: CDR1 MNHEY and CDR2 SVGAGI. The CDR3 extends over 13 amino acids. J gave up 7 bases and V 4 bases, and 6 bases lay outside the gene matches. The CDR3 coding sequence is TGTGCCAGCAGTTTCAGGGGGCTGGGGGAGCAGTACTTC. Amino acids: CASSFRGLGEQYF.

The chain employs TRBV29-1 and TRBJ2-3; D not resolved. The CDR3 consists of 11 residues. The germline V and J ends were trimmed by 4 bases and 4 bases, with 6 bases remaining between them. CDR1 SQVTM and CDR2 ANQGSEA come from the germline V gene. The CDR3 sequence is CSVGGADTQYF. The CDR3 DNA sequence: TGCAGCGTTGGTGGGGCAGATACGCAGTATTTT.

The chain joins TRBV7-9 to TRBJ2-1; D is uncertain. V lost 1 base to trimming and J lost 5 bases, with 9 bases between them. This CDR3 has 14 residues. In germline, CDR1 is SEHNR, CDR2 FQNEAQ (reference sequence). The CDR3, as DNA: TGTGCCAGCAGCTTAGATGCTCATAACAATGAGCAGTTCTTC. It yields the protein CASSLDAHNNEQFF. The complete variable domain, with remaining parts taken from reference TRBV7-9 and TRBJ2-1, reads DTGVSQNPRHKITKRGQNVTFRCDPISEHNRLYWYRQTLGQGPEFLTYFQNEAQLEKSRLLSDRFSAERPKGSFSTLEIQRTEQGDSAMYLCASSLDAHNNEQFFGPGTRLTVL.

The rearrangement links TRBV6-1 to TRBJ1-2; D is unclear. CDR1 and CDR2 (germline): MNHNS, SASEGT. Trimming cost V 10 bases and J 4 bases, with 13 bases left between them. CDR3 length: 12 amino acids. CDR3 in amino acids: CATLPDTYGYTF. In nucleotides, the CDR3 is TGTGCCACCTTACCCGACACCTATGGCTACACCTTC.

Concerning this clone: The same CDR3 also results from other DNA sequences found in this sample. The chain uses TRBV5-6 and TRBJ1-1; D possibly corresponds to TRBD1 (5 bases). The length of the CDR3 is 12 residues. CDR1 is SGHDT and CDR2 is YYEEEE in the germline V gene. V shed 2 bases and J shed 4 bases, with 6 bases lying between them. CDR3: CASSFGGTEAFF. The CDR3 DNA is TGTGCCAGCAGCTTCGGGGGCACTGAAGCTTTCTTT.

V usage is TRBV9 and J usage is TRBJ1-5; perhaps TRBD1 as D (6 bases). Trimming stripped 3 bases from V and 1 base from J, with 8 bases between. The CDR3 totals 14 residues. CDR1 is SGDLS, CDR2 YYNGEE, per germline. The CDR3 coding sequence is TGTGCCAGCAGCGCGGGGACAAGCAATCAGCCCCAGCATTTT. This sequence encodes CASSAGTSNQPQHF.

In this sample, this clone turned up a few times. This rearrangement joins TRBV5-1 to TRBJ2-4; D possibly corresponds to TRBD1 (6 bases). The V end lost 0 bases, the J end lost 1 base, and 11 bases lay between the germline ends. The CDR3 extends over 16 amino acids. Germline V gene data show CDR1 as SGHRS and CDR2 as YFSETQ. The CDR3 nucleotides read TGCGCCAGCAGCTTGGACACAGGGCAGGCCAAAAACATTCAGTACTTC. Translation gives CASSLDTGQAKNIQYF.

This clone was found a few times. The V call is TRBV11-2, the J call TRBJ2-5, with 9 bases lining up with TRBD1. This CDR3 spans 15 amino acids. Germline V gives CDR1 SGHAT, CDR2 FQNNGV. With 1 base clipped from V and 4 bases from J, the junction kept 4 bases outside the gene matches. This CDR3 reads CASSLVGTGRETQYF. The CDR3 DNA follows: TGTGCCAGCAGCTTAGTCGGGACAGGGCGAGAGACCCAGTACTTC.

The chain has TRBV5-4 and TRBJ2-2, with 7 nucleotides matching TRBD1. V lost 4 bases, J lost 0 bases, and 3 bases stayed unmatched. CDR3 length: 15 amino acids. Per germline, CDR1 SGHNT and CDR2 YYREEE (reference sequence). The CDR3 bases are TGTGCCAGCAGCCCCGGACAGGCGAACACCGGGGAGCTGTTTTTT. Its protein is CASSPGQANTGELFF. The full variable domain, in which reference TRBV5-4 and TRBJ2-2 provide the parts outside the CDR3, is ETGVTQSPTHLIKTRGQQVTLRCSSQSGHNTVSWYQQALGQGPQFIFQYYREEENGRGNFPPRFSGLQFPNYSSELNVNALELDDSALYLCASSPGQANTGELFFGEGSRLTVL.

The CDR3 DNA follows: TGTGCCGCACGGACAGGGAATAATTCACCCCTCCACTTT. It yields the protein CAARTGNNSPLHF. This chain links TRBV6-6 with TRBJ1-6, with TRBD1 identical over 8 bases. The junction had 5 bases not matched to a gene; V was cut back by 11 bases and J by 5 bases. The CDR3 covers 13 residues. Germline values: CDR1 MNHNY, CDR2 SVGAGI (reference sequence).

This clone was seen a handful of times. This sequence joins TRBV18 and TRBJ1-1; D is uncertain. CDR1 KGHSH and CDR2 LQKENI come from the germline V gene. V was clipped by 5 bases and J by 3 bases, with 7 bases between them. CDR3 length: 12 amino acids. The CDR3 loop is CASSGEHTEAFF. Here the CDR3 DNA reads TGTGCCAGCTCAGGGGAGCACACTGAAGCTTTCTTT.

The CDR3 spells CASSARNTGELFF. The CDR3 bases are TGTGCCAGCAGCGCTCGGAACACCGGGGAGCTGTTTTTT. This chain uses TRBV9 with TRBJ2-2, with no clear D. Trimming shortened V by 3 bases and J by 1 base, and 4 bases separated the two germline ends. Germline CDR1 and CDR2: SGDLS and YYNGEE. CDR3 length: 13 amino acids.

V usage is TRBV27 and J usage is TRBJ2-7; D perhaps matches TRBD1 (6 bases). The ends were cut back, 3 bases at V and 2 bases at J, with 11 bases in the middle. This CDR3 comprises 14 residues. In germline, CDR1 is MNHEY, CDR2 SMNVEV (reference sequence). DNA of the CDR3: TGTGCCAGCAGTTTGGTCAGGGGAGCCTACGAGCAGTACTTC. As protein: CASSLVRGAYEQYF.

This clone has a handful of counts. The V gene is TRBV4-1, the J gene TRBJ2-3; no clear D. Between the trimmed V and J ends, which lost 1 base and 0 bases, there was a span of 11 bases. The V gene's germline CDR1 is MGHRA and CDR2 YSYEKL. The CDR3 has 16 amino acids. The DNA for the CDR3 is TGCGCCAGCAGCCAAGCCGAAGTTTCTAGCACAGATACGCAGTATTTT. This codes for CASSQAEVSSTDTQYF.

V usage is TRBV6-5 and J usage is TRBJ1-5; 7 bases align to TRBD1. Germline lookup yields CDR1 MNHEY and CDR2 SVGAGI. There are 13 residues in the CDR3. V lost 5 bases, J lost 4 bases, and 2 bases stayed unmatched. CDR3 nucleotide sequence: TGTGCCAGCAGTGCACAGGGGAATCAGCCCCAGCATTTT. Translation: CASSAQGNQPQHF.

The chain links TRBV5-1 to TRBJ2-7; TRBD1 matches 9 bases. With 0 bases clipped from V and 8 bases from J, the junction kept 6 bases outside the gene matches. The CDR3 sequence is 14 residues long. The germline V gene has CDR1 SGHRS and CDR2 YFSETQ. CDR3 DNA sequence: TGCGCCAGCAGCTTGGACAGGGGGCCTGCGAAGCAGTACTTC. It codes for CASSLDRGPAKQYF.

In its sample, this clone was seen a few times. The chain joins TRBV18 to TRBJ1-1; D call uncertain. CDR1 and CDR2 (germline): KGHSH, LQKENI. This CDR3 is 14 amino acids long. Trimming left V 0 bases short and J 1 base short, with 6 bases between. As DNA, the CDR3 is TGTGCCAGCTCACCACCGACACGGAACACTGAAGCTTTCTTT. Translation: CASSPPTRNTEAFF.

This clone has more than one count but fewer than ten. J is TRBJ2-2 and V is TRBV5-6; D is ambiguous. V lost 6 bases, J lost 4 bases, and 13 bases lay in between. CDR3 length equals 14 residues. Germline lookup yields CDR1 SGHDT and CDR2 YYEEEE. The CDR3 DNA is TGTGCCAGCAACGTTGACACGGGCACCGGGGAGCTGTTTTTT. Residues: CASNVDTGTGELFF.

As regards this clone: Other DNA sequences in this sample translate to the same CDR3. CDR3 in DNA: TGTGCCAGTAGTATAAGGGACCTTAATCAGCCCCAGCATTTT. Its translation: CASSIRDLNQPQHF. The chain links TRBV19 to TRBJ1-5, with TRBD1 as a possible D gene (5 bases). Germline loops: CDR1 LNHDA, CDR2 SQIVND (reference sequence). The CDR3 is made up of 14 amino acids. The V gene lost 2 bases and the J gene lost 4 bases, with 9 bases spanning the gap. The full variable domain, completed using reference TRBV19 and TRBJ1-5, is DGGITQSPKYLFRKEGQNVTLSCEQNLNHDAMYWYRQDPGQGLRLIYYSQIVNDFQKGDIAEGYSVSREKKESFPLTVTSAQKNPTAFYLCASSIRDLNQPQHFGDGTRLSIL.

This clone occurred a few times. The chain is built from TRBV6-1 and TRBJ2-1, with TRBD2 identical over 7 bases. The CDR3 runs to 15 residues. V lost 8 bases, J lost 1 base, and 8 bases stayed unmatched. Germline V gives CDR1 MNHNS, CDR2 SASEGT. Written as DNA, the CDR3 is TGTGCCAGCGGTTTCCGGGGGGTATCCTACAATGAGCAGTTCTTC. Amino acid sequence: CASGFRGVSYNEQFF.

The rearrangement links TRBV2 to TRBJ2-1, with TRBD2 identical over 7 bases. The germline V gene encodes CDR1 SNHLY and CDR2 FYNNEI. CDR3 length equals 18 residues. J was trimmed by 0 bases and V by 4 bases; bases with no gene match: 12. The DNA of the CDR3 is TGTGCCAGCAGTGTTTCGTTTCCGGGGGGTGCCTCCTACAATGAGCAGTTCTTC. The encoded protein is CASSVSFPGGASYNEQFF.

The V gene is TRBV5-1, the J gene TRBJ1-6; D uncertain. V was trimmed by 2 bases and J by 7 bases, leaving 7 bases between them. Per germline, CDR1 SGHRS and CDR2 YFSETQ. The CDR3 spans 13 residues. CDR3 protein: CASSFGPNSPLHF. CDR3 coding DNA: TGCGCCAGCAGCTTCGGCCCAAATTCACCCCTCCACTTT.

The CDR3 DNA follows: TGTGCCAGCAGCCGGCGGGGTCTATCCTACGAGCAGTACTTC. Its protein is CASSRRGLSYEQYF. The chain couples TRBV14 to TRBJ2-7; D may be TRBD2 (6 bases). The CDR3 length is 14 residues. Germline CDR1 reads SGHDN; CDR2 reads FVKESK. V dropped 4 bases and J dropped 1 base, with 11 bases sitting between them.

This sequence joins TRBV7-9 and TRBJ2-1, with 11 bases matching TRBD2. Germline CDR1 and CDR2: SEHNR and FQNEAQ (reference sequence). The CDR3 consists of 15 residues. Unmatched junction bases numbered 5, after V lost 0 bases and J lost 10 bases. The DNA of the CDR3 is TGTGCCAGCAGCTTAGCTAGCGGGGGGGCGATCGAGCAGTTCTTC. Protein: CASSLASGGAIEQFF.